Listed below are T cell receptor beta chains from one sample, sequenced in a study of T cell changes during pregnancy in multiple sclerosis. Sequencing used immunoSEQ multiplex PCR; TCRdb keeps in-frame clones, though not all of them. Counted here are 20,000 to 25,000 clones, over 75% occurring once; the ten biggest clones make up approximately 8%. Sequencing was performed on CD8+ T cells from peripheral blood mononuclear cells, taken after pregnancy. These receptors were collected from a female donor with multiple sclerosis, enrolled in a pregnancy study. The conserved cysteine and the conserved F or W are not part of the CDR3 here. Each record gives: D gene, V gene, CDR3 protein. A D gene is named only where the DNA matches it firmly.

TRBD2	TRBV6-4	ASSEYAGETGELF
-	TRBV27	ASSLSLNYEQY
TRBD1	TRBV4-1	ASSQVDGQGRKF
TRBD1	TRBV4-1	ASSPRDSLSYEQY
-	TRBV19	ASSIVRGADLTEAF
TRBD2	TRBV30	ACRVGGTYEQY
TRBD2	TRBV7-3	ASSYQRESTGELF
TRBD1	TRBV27	ASSTLQGGYGYT
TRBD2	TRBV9	ASSVSGISTDTQY
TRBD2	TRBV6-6	ASSYQREKPDTQY
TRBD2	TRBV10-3	AISLTTGTSGRRFRNEQF
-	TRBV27	ASSLSDTYGYT
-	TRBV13	ASSLSWGEHYTDTQY
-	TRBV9	ASSGTGSGYT
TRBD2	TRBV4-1	ASTLLTSGIYNEQF
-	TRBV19	ASEWGYREGNTEAF